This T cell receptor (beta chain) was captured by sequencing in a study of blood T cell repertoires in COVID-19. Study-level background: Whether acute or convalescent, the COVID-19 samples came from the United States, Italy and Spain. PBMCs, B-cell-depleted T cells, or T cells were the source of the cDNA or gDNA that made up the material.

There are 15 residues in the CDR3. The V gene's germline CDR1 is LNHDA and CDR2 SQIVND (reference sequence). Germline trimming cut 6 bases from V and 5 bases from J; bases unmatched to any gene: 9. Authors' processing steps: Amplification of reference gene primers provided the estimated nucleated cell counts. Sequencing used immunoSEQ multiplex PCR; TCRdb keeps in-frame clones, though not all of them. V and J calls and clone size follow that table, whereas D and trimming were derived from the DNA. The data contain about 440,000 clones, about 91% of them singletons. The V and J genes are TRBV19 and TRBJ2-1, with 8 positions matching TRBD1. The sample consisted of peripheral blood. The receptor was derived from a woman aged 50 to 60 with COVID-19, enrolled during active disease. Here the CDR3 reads CASSPGGQANNEQFF. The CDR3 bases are TGTGCCAGTAGCCCCGGGGGACAGGCTAACAATGAGCAGTTCTTC.